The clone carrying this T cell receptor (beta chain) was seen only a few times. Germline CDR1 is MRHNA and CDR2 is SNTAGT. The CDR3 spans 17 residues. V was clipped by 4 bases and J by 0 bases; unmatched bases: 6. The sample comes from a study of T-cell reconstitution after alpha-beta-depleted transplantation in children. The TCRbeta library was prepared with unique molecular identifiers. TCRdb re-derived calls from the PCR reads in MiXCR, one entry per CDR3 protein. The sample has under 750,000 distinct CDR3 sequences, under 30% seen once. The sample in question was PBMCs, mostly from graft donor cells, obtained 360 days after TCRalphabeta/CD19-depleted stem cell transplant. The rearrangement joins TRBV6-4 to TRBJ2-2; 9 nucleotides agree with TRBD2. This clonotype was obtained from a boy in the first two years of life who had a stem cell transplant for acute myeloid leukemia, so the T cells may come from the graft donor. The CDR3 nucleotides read TGTGCCAGCAGTGTTCGGCTAGCGGGGACGAACACCGGGGAGCTGTTTTTT. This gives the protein CASSVRLAGTNTGELFF.